The 20 T cell receptor beta chains in this list originate from one sample, sequenced in a study of early T cells in non-severe SARS-CoV-2 infection. TCRdb re-analysed the 5' RACE reads in MiXCR, keeping a single row per CDR3 protein. The sample has tens of thousands of distinct CDR3 sequences; 12% are singletons. Sequencing input: whole blood. These receptors were taken from an adult who was a healthcare worker with PCR-confirmed SARS-CoV-2 infection or an uninfected control (not recorded which).

This clonotype has a count of ten or more. The chain recombines TRBV7-3 with TRBJ2-3; 9 positions match TRBD2. The germline V gene encodes CDR1 SGHTA and CDR2 FQGTGA. CDR3 length: 16 residues. V lost 1 base to trimming and J lost 5 bases; unmatched junction nucleotides: 7. CDR3 residues: CASSLNAGGHGDTQYF. For the CDR3, the DNA is TGTGCCAGCAGCTTAAATGCGGGGGGGCATGGAGATACGCAGTATTTT. Full variable domain (outside the CDR3, taken from reference TRBV7-3 and TRBJ2-3): GAGVSQTPSNKVTEKGKYVELRCDPISGHTALYWYRQSLGQGPEFLIYFQGTGAADDSGLPNDRFFAVRPEGSVSTLKIQRTERGDSAVYLCASSLNAGGHGDTQYFGPGTRLTVL.

V usage is TRBV6-1 and J usage is TRBJ1-1; D gene unclear. The CDR3 is made up of 14 amino acids. Germline V gene sequence: CDR1 MNHNS, CDR2 SASEGT. Trimming removed 6 bases at V and 7 bases at J, with 18 bases between. CDR3 in DNA: TGTGCCAGCAGCCCCTCCCTGAGCAGGTTTGAAGCTTTCTTT. Protein product: CASSPSLSRFEAFF.

This clonotype was found a few times. The CDR3 coding sequence is TGTGCCAGCAGCTCTCGGACAGGGCTGAACACTGAAGCTTTCTTT. It specifies CASSSRTGLNTEAFF. V is TRBV5-4 and J is TRBJ1-1; 8 positions agree with TRBD1. Per the germline V gene, CDR1 is SGHNT and CDR2 is YYREEE (reference sequence). V was pared by 3 bases and J by 0 bases, with 4 bases of the junction left unmatched. The CDR3 runs to 15 residues.

This clonotype was recorded many times. The genes are TRBV12-3 or TRBV12-4 and TRBJ2-3; a possible D gene is TRBD1 (6 bases). The CDR3 length is 15 residues. V shed 3 bases and J shed 3 bases, with 13 bases lying between them. CDR3 region: CASSFDSRGTDTQYF. CDR3 bases: TGTGCCAGCAGTTTCGACTCAAGGGGGACAGATACGCAGTATTTT.

This clonotype showed up just a few times. V is TRBV5-4 and J is TRBJ2-1; 7 nucleotides align to TRBD1. There are 16 residues in the CDR3. Trimming at V came to 0 bases and at J to 0 bases, leaving 3 bases not matched to a gene. Germline V gene sequence: CDR1 SGHNT, CDR2 YYREEE (reference sequence). The CDR3 nucleotides read TGTGCCAGCAGCTTGGCCCGGACAGGCTCCTACAATGAGCAGTTCTTC. Its translation: CASSLARTGSYNEQFF.

V and J are TRBV9 and TRBJ1-1; possibly TRBD1 for D (5 bases). Looked up from germline, CDR1 is SGDLS and CDR2 is YYNGEE. Trimming stripped 0 bases from V and 3 bases from J, with 9 bases between. CDR3 length: 14 residues. As DNA, the CDR3 is TGTGCCAGCAGCGTAGGGGTAGGGGACACTGAAGCTTTCTTT. It encodes CASSVGVGDTEAFF.

Comments on this clonotype: Mismatch with germline at one junction end may stem from a read error. J is TRBJ2-5 and V is TRBV27; TRBD2 agrees at 13 bases. CDR3 length equals 16 residues. CDR1 MNHEY and CDR2 SMNVEV come from the germline V gene (reference sequence). The CDR3 reads CVSSLRTSGGQETQYF. CDR3 bases: TGTGTCAGCAGTTTAAGGACTAGCGGGGGTCAAGAGACCCAGTACTTC.

The chain combines TRBV3-1 with TRBJ2-1; no definite D call. Trimming left V 2 bases short and J 0 bases short, with 11 bases between. The CDR3 sequence is 16 residues long. The germline V gene encodes CDR1 LGHDT and CDR2 YNNKEL (reference sequence). For the CDR3, the DNA is TGTGCCAGCAGCCAAAATCCGGCGAGCTCCTACAATGAGCAGTTCTTC. Translation gives CASSQNPASSYNEQFF.

This clonotype was seen at least ten times. Germline is not matched at one junction end, which may reflect a read error. V and J are TRBV7-7 and TRBJ2-7, with 7 bases fitting TRBD1. Per the germline V gene, CDR1 is SSHAT and CDR2 is FNYEAQ (reference sequence). The length of the CDR3 is 13 residues. The CDR3 coding sequence is TGTGCTAGCAGTTACATACGGGACAGCGAGCAGTACTTC. Amino acids: CASSYIRDSEQYF.

Turning to this clonotype: The junction and the germline gene differ at one end; a read error may be behind it. V is TRBV11-2 and J is TRBJ2-5; TRBD2 aligns across 7 bases. Looked up from germline, CDR1 is SGHAT and CDR2 is FQNNGV. CDR3 size: 17 residues. Written as DNA, the CDR3 is TGTGTCAGCAGCTTACCATCGGGAGGCCGGGGCCAAGAGACCCAGTACTTC. Translation: CVSSLPSGGRGQETQYF. Drawing the rest from reference TRBV11-2 and TRBJ2-5, the complete variable domain is EAGVAQSPRYKIIEKRQSVAFWCNPISGHATLYWYQQILGQGPKLLIQFQNNGVVDDSQLPKDRFSAERLKGVDSTLKIQPAKLEDSAVYLCVSSLPSGGRGQETQYFGPGTRLLVL.

This clonotype has ten or more counts. This chain connects TRBV12-3 or TRBV12-4 to TRBJ2-7; no definite D call. V gave up 3 bases and J gave up 7 bases, with 4 bases separating them. There are 10 residues in the CDR3. The CDR3 sequence is CASSLREQYF. CDR3 DNA: TGTGCCAGCAGTTTGAGAGAGCAGTACTTC.

This clonotype turned up a few times. The chain employs TRBV5-6 and TRBJ2-3, with TRBD2 identical over 8 bases. V shed 4 bases and J 3 bases; nucleotides not matched to a gene: 10. Per germline, CDR1 SGHDT and CDR2 YYEEEE. The CDR3 length is 16 residues. In nucleotides, the CDR3 is TGTGCCAGCAGCCCCGGGGATCGCGGGAGGACAGATACGCAGTATTTT. Its protein product is CASSPGDRGRTDTQYF.

This chain uses TRBV29-1 with TRBJ1-5; TRBD1 might be the D (5 bases). The CDR3 extends over 13 amino acids. The germline V and J ends were trimmed by 3 bases and 1 base, with 7 bases remaining between them. Germline V gene data show CDR1 as SQVTM and CDR2 as ANQGSEA. For the CDR3, the DNA is TGCAGCGTTGAGGAGGGGAGCAATCAGCCCCAGCATTTT. Translation gives CSVEEGSNQPQHF.

The chain is built from TRBV5-5 and TRBJ2-5; D assignment may be TRBD1 or TRBD2 (5 bases each). V was pared by 10 bases and J by 5 bases, with 18 bases between. The CDR3 runs 13 residues. Per the germline V gene, CDR1 is SGHKS and CDR2 is YYEKEE (reference sequence). The CDR3 is CAFGKPGRETQYF. Written as DNA, the CDR3 is TGTGCCTTTGGGAAGCCGGGGCGGGAGACCCAGTACTTC. The variable domain in full, with the rest retrieved from reference TRBV5-5 and TRBJ2-5, is DAGVTQSPTHLIKTRGQQVTLRCSPISGHKSVSWYQQVLGQGPQFIFQYYEKEERGRGNFPDRFSARQFPNYSSELNVNALLLGDSALYLCAFGKPGRETQYFGPGTRLLVL.

By proportion, this clonotype is medium-sized. The chain recombines TRBV6-4 with TRBJ2-3, with 10 bases matching TRBD2. Per the germline V gene, CDR1 is MRHNA and CDR2 is SNTAGT. Germline trimming cut 0 bases from V and 3 bases from J; bases unmatched to any gene: 0. The CDR3 loop spans 15 amino acids. The chain's CDR3 is CASSDSSGGTDTQYF. The CDR3 nucleotides read TGTGCCAGCAGTGACTCTAGCGGGGGGACAGATACGCAGTATTTT.

This clonotype showed up many times. The chain is built from TRBV5-1 and TRBJ2-1; tentatively, D is TRBD1 (5 bases). The CDR3 runs to 13 residues. Trimming removed 2 bases at V and 4 bases at J, with 7 bases between. CDR1 and CDR2 (germline): SGHRS, YFSETQ. DNA for the CDR3: TGCGCCAGCAGCTTTGGGGCTTACAATGAGCAGTTCTTC. Protein sequence: CASSFGAYNEQFF.

This clonotype was counted ten times or more. V gene TRBV29-1 combines with J gene TRBJ1-5; D gene unclear. The CDR3 loop spans 12 amino acids. CDR1 is SQVTM and CDR2 is ANQGSEA in the germline V gene. The germline V and J ends were trimmed by 4 bases and 2 bases, with 6 bases remaining between them. CDR3 nucleotide sequence: TGCAGCGTTGTTGTTGGCAATCAGCCCCAGCATTTT. Protein: CSVVVGNQPQHF.

This chain connects TRBV6-6 to TRBJ2-5; weak D call: TRBD2 (5 bases). The CDR3 covers 15 residues. The V end was cut by 2 bases, the J end by 0 bases, with 10 bases between. The V gene's germline CDR1 is MNHNY and CDR2 SVGAGI (reference sequence). The CDR3 bases are TGTGCCAGCAGTTACCCCACGGGGTACCAAGAGACCCAGTACTTC. Translating gives CASSYPTGYQETQYF.

The chain uses TRBV18 and TRBJ1-1; D is uncertain. Trimming pared 5 bases from V and 1 base from J, leaving 2 bases between. The germline CDR1 and CDR2 sequences are KGHSH and LQKENI. This CDR3 contains 11 residues. This CDR3 reads CASSANTEAFF. The CDR3 DNA is TGTGCCAGCTCAGCGAACACTGAAGCTTTCTTT.

This clonotype was counted ten times or more. The chain has TRBV30 and TRBJ1-1; no clear D. V shed 2 bases and J shed 4 bases, with 14 bases lying between them. CDR3 size: 14 residues. The germline V gene encodes CDR1 GTSNPN and CDR2 SVGIG (reference sequence). The CDR3 is CAWSRETYGTEAFF. CDR3 nucleotide sequence: TGTGCCTGGAGTAGAGAGACGTATGGCACTGAAGCTTTCTTT.